The T cell receptor beta chain under discussion was sequenced for a study of CD8 T cells in ankylosing spondylitis. Researchers built TCR beta libraries using quantitative 5'-RACE with molecular barcodes. TCRdb redid the calling of the 5' RACE reads with MiXCR, one entry per CDR3 protein. Seen here are 75,000 to 95,000 distinct CDR3 sequences, approximately 8.9% observed once, and the top ten hold 30%. The CDR3 has 15 amino acids. V was trimmed by 6 bases and J by 4 bases, leaving 16 bases between them. Per germline, CDR1 PRHDT and CDR2 FYEKMQ (reference sequence). About this clonotype: Its antigen is not identified.

Overall study results and limits: As reported, disease-linked clones showed significant enrichment in matched ankylosing spondylitis synovial fluid. Eight highly homologous variants formed a TCR beta motif that appeared characteristic of ankylosing spondylitis blood.

The chain couples TRBV13 to TRBJ2-1, with a tentative D call TRBD2 (5 bases). This sequence was found in a male donor with ankylosing spondylitis. The sequenced sample was blood, either unsorted or a sorted T cell fraction (not recorded which). The CDR3 loop is CASSLGLRLYNEQFF. The CDR3 nucleotides read TGTGCCAGCAGTCTTGGACTTAGGTTATACAATGAGCAGTTCTTC. The variable domain in full, with the rest retrieved from reference TRBV13 and TRBJ2-1, is AAGVIQSPRHLIKEKRETATLKCYPIPRHDTVYWYQQGPGQDPQFLISFYEKMQSDKGSIPDRFSAQQFSDYHSELNMSSLELGDSALYFCASSLGLRLYNEQFFGPGTRLTVL.